The 8 T cell receptor beta chains below were found in one sample sequenced in a study of cytomegalovirus exposure and HLA in healthy donors (dated by TCRdb to the late 2010s). Library generation was performed with the immunoSEQ multiplex PCR assay. TCRdb took over this immuneACCESS table, retaining in-frame rearrangements with V and J assigned. Such tables are incomplete; in checked studies, under half of the missing clones stem from an unresolved V gene, and the remainder is unexplained. The sample profile shows under 250,000 clones; around nine tenths of them were found once. 2.5% to 3% of the sample rests with the top ten. Material for sequencing was PBMCs. These receptors came from a young man in good health and CMV-seronegative.

The rearrangement uses TRBV18 and TRBJ2-3; TRBD1 is a possible D gene (5 bases). Trimming pared 4 bases from V and 1 base from J, leaving 6 bases between. From germline, CDR1 is KGHSH and CDR2 LQKENI. This CDR3 has 13 amino acids. CDR3 in DNA: TGTGCCAGCTCACTAGGGGGCACAGATACGCAGTATTTT. This gives the protein CASSLGGTDTQYF.

The chain carries TRBV7-9 and TRBJ2-7; D might be TRBD2 (6 bases). The V gene lost 5 bases and the J gene lost 0 bases, with 14 bases spanning the gap. This CDR3 is built from 15 residues. CDR1 and CDR2 from the germline V gene are SEHNR and FQNEAQ (reference sequence). CDR3: CASSVSGVTSYEQYF. DNA for the CDR3: TGTGCCAGCAGCGTATCGGGAGTTACCTCCTACGAGCAGTACTTC.

The rearrangement joins TRBV5-4 to TRBJ1-6, with TRBD1 as a possible D gene (6 bases). The CDR3 totals 11 residues. Germline V lookup: CDR1 SGHNT, CDR2 YYREEE (reference sequence). Trimming stripped 3 bases from V and 16 bases from J, with 11 bases between. CDR3 nucleotides: TGTGCCAGCAGCTGGGGGGGACAACTCCACTTT. Translation: CASSWGGQLHF.

The rearrangement uses TRBV28 and TRBJ1-2; D might be TRBD1 (6 bases). Germline assignment: CDR1 MDHEN and CDR2 SYDVKM. There are 12 residues in the CDR3. CDR3 sequence (DNA): TGTGCAAGCCAGGGGCCTAACTATGGCTACACCTTC. Its protein product is CASQGPNYGYTF.

The chain links TRBV13 to TRBJ2-3; 10 bases match TRBD2. CDR3 size: 17 residues. After removal of 4 bases from V and 4 bases from J, the junction contained 11 bases not matched to a gene. Per germline, CDR1 PRHDT and CDR2 FYEKMQ (reference sequence). CDR3 coding DNA: TGTGCCAGCAGCTCAGATATAGCGGGGGGCAGGGCAGATACGCAGTATTTT. It yields the protein CASSSDIAGGRADTQYF.

J is TRBJ1-3 and V is TRBV23-1, with 12 bases fitting TRBD1. TRBV23-1 is classed as an ORF, of uncertain function. The V segment lost 3 bases and the J segment 4 bases; nucleotides outside the gene matches: 7. This CDR3 spans 17 amino acids. The CDR3 DNA reads as TGCGCCAGCAGTCACTGGGGACAGGGGGCGGACGGAAACACCATATATTTT. Protein: CASSHWGQGADGNTIYF.

With respect to this clone: Other DNA sequences in this specimen translate into the identical CDR3. This chain joins TRBV7-9 and TRBJ1-2, with 9 bases fitting TRBD1. This CDR3 has 13 amino acids. Germline loops: CDR1 SEHNR, CDR2 FQNEAQ (reference sequence). Unmatched junction bases numbered 4, after V lost 5 bases and J lost 6 bases. The CDR3 sequence is CASSLGQGNGYTF. CDR3 nucleotides: TGTGCCAGCAGCCTGGGACAGGGTAATGGCTACACCTTC.

The chain is built from TRBV2 and TRBJ1-2; no definite D call. V gave up 0 bases and J gave up 5 bases, with 10 bases separating them. From germline, CDR1 is SNHLY and CDR2 FYNNEI. The CDR3 extends over 14 amino acids. CDR3 sequence: CASSEAAEVYGYTF. Written as DNA, the CDR3 is TGTGCCAGCAGTGAAGCCGCGGAAGTGTATGGCTACACCTTC.